These 9 T cell receptor beta chains were all obtained from the same sample, sequenced in a study of blood T cell repertoires in COVID-19. The protocol was immunoSEQ multiplex PCR, while the TCRdb copy is restricted to in-frame clones and leaves out a portion. Of about 70,000 clones listed, 75% to 90% are singletons. The sequencing input was peripheral blood. Source of these receptors: a man at least 80 years old with acute or convalescent COVID-19.

This clone was recorded a few times. The J gene is TRBJ2-7, the V gene TRBV7-2; D may be TRBD2 (6 bases). Between the trimmed V and J ends, which lost 1 base and 4 bases, there was a span of 17 bases. Germline V gives CDR1 SGHTA, CDR2 FQGNSA. The CDR3 runs 16 residues. The CDR3 bases are TGTGCCAGCAGCTTAGGGGCCGGGACTTATCCTTACGAGCAGTACTTC. This translates into CASSLGAGTYPYEQYF.

This chain uses TRBV28 with TRBJ1-5; D might be TRBD1 (5 bases). The CDR3 is made up of 15 amino acids. Trimming pared 6 bases from V and 3 bases from J, leaving 15 bases between. Per the germline V gene, CDR1 is MDHEN and CDR2 is SYDVKM. The CDR3, as DNA: TGTGCCAGCAGAATTGGCGGACACTCCAATCAGCCCCAGCATTTT. This sequence encodes CASRIGGHSNQPQHF.

The chain recombines TRBV11-3 with TRBJ2-2, with 7 nucleotides matching TRBD2. The V gene end was trimmed by 5 bases and the J gene end by 1 base; junction bases not matched to a gene: 7. The CDR3 has 16 residues. Germline-derived CDR1 and CDR2 are SGHNT and YENEEA. The CDR3 DNA follows: TGTGCCAGCAGCCCGGCTGGGACTAAGAACACCGGGGAGCTGTTTTTT. This gives the protein CASSPAGTKNTGELFF.

The chain recombines TRBV11-2 with TRBJ2-4, with D possibly matching TRBD2 (5 bases). Trimming took off 5 bases at V and 5 bases at J, with 22 bases between the two ends. The CDR3 runs 17 residues. Germline V gene lookup returns CDR1 SGHAT and CDR2 FQNNGV. The CDR3: CASSRNPSPTIENIQYF. DNA of the CDR3: TGTGCCAGCAGCCGTAACCCTAGCCCTACAATAGAAAACATTCAGTACTTC.

This chain connects TRBV29-1 to TRBJ2-3; 12 bases line up with TRBD1. The germline V gene has CDR1 SQVTM and CDR2 ANQGSEA. This CDR3 spans 16 amino acids. Germline trimming cut 1 base from V and 2 bases from J; bases unmatched to any gene: 4. In nucleotides, the CDR3 is TGCAGCGTTGAAGGAGGGACAGGGGGCAACACAGATACGCAGTATTTT. As protein: CSVEGGTGGNTDTQYF.

The rearrangement joins TRBV6-5 to TRBJ2-2; TRBD2 aligns across 10 bases. CDR1 and CDR2 from the germline V gene are MNHEY and SVGAGI. V gave up 2 bases and J gave up 6 bases; unmatched junction bases: 6. CDR3 size: 16 residues. The CDR3 DNA follows: TGTGCCAGCAGTTACCTAGGCCTAGCGGGAGCCGGGGAGCTGTTTTTT. It specifies CASSYLGLAGAGELFF.

This chain uses TRBV28 with TRBJ2-7; TRBD1 matches 8 bases. CDR1 is MDHEN, CDR2 SYDVKM, per germline. The junction had 10 bases not matched to a gene; V was cut back by 6 bases and J by 9 bases. This CDR3 contains 13 residues. The chain's CDR3 is CASSLSDREVQYF. The CDR3 region has the DNA TGTGCCAGCAGCCTCTCGGACAGGGAGGTGCAGTACTTC. Together with reference TRBV28 and TRBJ2-7, the CDR3 gives the full variable domain: DVKVTQSSRYLVKRTGEKVFLECVQDMDHENMFWYRQDPGLGLRLIYFSYDVKMKEKGDIPEGYSVSREKKERFSLILESASTNQTSMYLCASSLSDREVQYFGPGTRLTVT.

The chain is built from TRBV5-1 and TRBJ2-1, with 15 bases lining up with TRBD2. The germline V gene has CDR1 SGHRS and CDR2 YFSETQ. The ends lost 3 bases at V and 9 bases at J; junction bases unmatched: 7. The CDR3 runs to 16 residues. The CDR3 here is CASSWTPGLAGGEQFF. The DNA of the CDR3 is TGCGCCAGCAGCTGGACCCCGGGACTAGCGGGAGGTGAGCAGTTCTTC.

The V and J genes are TRBV27 and TRBJ2-7; possible D gene TRBD1, 5 bases. Trimming took off 6 bases at V and 1 base at J, with 13 bases between the two ends. This CDR3 contains 14 residues. Looked up from germline, CDR1 is MNHEY and CDR2 is SMNVEV (reference sequence). The CDR3 protein is CASRQRQSSYEQYF. The CDR3 nucleotides are TGTGCCAGCAGACAAAGACAGAGTTCCTACGAGCAGTACTTC.